The next 30 T cell receptor beta chains were all read from a single sample in a study of blood T cell repertoires in COVID-19. The table came from immunoSEQ multiplex PCR; TCRdb's copy has only in-frame clones and leaves some out. This table has approximately 180,000 clones, around 85% appearing once. The sample consisted of peripheral blood. All receptors come from a person between 65 and 79 years old with COVID-19, enrolled during active disease.

The CDR3 here is CASSVALAREQFF. CDR3 DNA sequence: TGTGCCAGCAGCGTAGCACTCGCCCGGGAGCAGTTCTTC. The V and J genes are TRBV9 and TRBJ2-1; D gene unclear. Trimming cost V 0 bases and J 10 bases, with 11 bases left between them. The CDR3 is 13 amino acids. Per germline, CDR1 SGDLS and CDR2 YYNGEE.

This clone was recorded a few times. The rearrangement links TRBV28 to TRBJ1-5, with D unresolved. Per germline, CDR1 MDHEN and CDR2 SYDVKM. CDR3 length: 13 residues. The germline V and J ends were trimmed by 6 bases and 1 base, with 7 bases remaining between them. CDR3 bases: TGTGCCAGCAGGGAGTACAGCAATCAGCCCCAGCATTTT. Amino acid sequence: CASREYSNQPQHF.

Notes on this clone: Other nucleotide sequences from this sample produce the same CDR3. The chain has TRBV19 and TRBJ1-1; D remains unclear. Germline CDR1 is LNHDA and CDR2 is SQIVND (reference sequence). CDR3 length equals 13 residues. Trimming cost V 4 bases and J 0 bases, with 6 bases left between them. The CDR3 bases are TGTGCCAGTAGTAGTACAGTGAACACTGAAGCTTTCTTT. Protein product: CASSSTVNTEAFF.

CDR3 in amino acids: CASSSLLGRTAYEQYF. The CDR3 coding sequence is TGTGCCAGCAGTTCCTTGCTGGGGAGGACTGCCTACGAGCAGTACTTC. This chain connects TRBV27 to TRBJ2-7; D is perhaps TRBD2 (6 bases). V lost 4 bases and J 2 bases, leaving 18 bases between the germline ends. The CDR3 is 16 amino acids. Germline V gene data show CDR1 as MNHEY and CDR2 as SMNVEV (reference sequence).

This chain uses TRBV7-8 with TRBJ2-7, with 10 bases fitting TRBD1. The V and J ends lost 5 bases and 5 bases, in that order; junction bases with no gene match: 3. Germline V gene sequence: CDR1 SGHVS, CDR2 FQNEAQ. The length of the CDR3 is 13 residues. The chain's CDR3 is CASSQGQGDEQYF. In DNA, the CDR3 is TGTGCCAGCAGCCAAGGACAGGGGGACGAGCAGTACTTC.

The chain has TRBV30 and TRBJ1-2; no clear D gene. Germline-derived CDR1 and CDR2 are GTSNPN and SVGIG (reference sequence). Trimming pared 0 bases from V and 4 bases from J, leaving 9 bases between. This CDR3 comprises 13 residues. Here the CDR3 DNA reads TGTGCCTGGAGTGTCGACACTGCCTATGGCTACACCTTC. Amino acid sequence: CAWSVDTAYGYTF.

This clone is a singleton in its sample. V usage is TRBV27 and J usage is TRBJ2-3, with a possible D match to TRBD2 (5 bases). Trimming took 4 bases from V and 0 from J, leaving 11 bases between them. This CDR3 is 15 amino acids long. Germline V gene data show CDR1 as MNHEY and CDR2 as SMNVEV (reference sequence). The CDR3 nucleotides read TGTGCCAGCAGTTCGAGGGTACCTAGCACAGATACGCAGTATTTT. Translation gives CASSSRVPSTDTQYF.

In this sample, this clone turned up a few times. This chain connects TRBV11-1 to TRBJ1-5; weak D call: TRBD1 (6 bases). The CDR3 sequence is 14 residues long. In germline, CDR1 is SGHAT, CDR2 FQDESV (reference sequence). Trimming took off 5 bases at V and 1 base at J, with 9 bases between the two ends. This chain's CDR3 is CASSPDSSNQPQHF. The CDR3 DNA is TGTGCCAGCAGCCCGGACAGCAGCAATCAGCCCCAGCATTTT.

This chain uses TRBV3-1 (or the pseudogene TRBV3-2) with TRBJ2-1; D may be TRBD1 (5 bases). The CDR3 runs 19 residues. The germline CDR1 and CDR2 sequences are LGHDT and YNNKEL (reference sequence). Trimming pared 0 bases from V and 0 bases from J, leaving 18 bases between. CDR3: CASSQDKGKRPRSYNEQFF. In nucleotides, the CDR3 is TGTGCCAGCAGCCAAGATAAGGGGAAACGGCCCCGCTCCTACAATGAGCAGTTCTTC.

Many counts were recorded for this clone. The rearrangement uses TRBV11-3 and TRBJ1-1; D not certain. This CDR3 comprises 13 residues. Germline V lookup: CDR1 SGHNT, CDR2 YENEEA. The V end lost 5 bases, the J end lost 1 base, and 8 bases lay between the germline ends. The CDR3 reads CASSQRRNTEAFF. CDR3 in DNA: TGTGCCAGCAGCCAAAGGAGGAACACTGAAGCTTTCTTT.

This clone occurred once. The chain employs TRBV4-3 and TRBJ2-2; 8 bases line up with TRBD2. This CDR3 is built from 16 residues. After removal of 3 bases from V and 4 bases from J, the junction contained 7 bases not matched to a gene. Germline V gene data show CDR1 as LGHNA and CDR2 as YSLEER. As DNA, the CDR3 is TGCGCCAGCAGCCAGAGCGGGAGCCCTGCCACCGGGGAGCTGTTTTTT. It translates to CASSQSGSPATGELFF.

This rearrangement joins TRBV3-1 (or the pseudogene TRBV3-2) to TRBJ1-2; weak D call: TRBD1 (6 bases). Germline CDR1 LGHDT, CDR2 YNNKEL (reference sequence). This CDR3 is 15 amino acids long. Between the trimmed V and J ends, which lost 6 bases and 4 bases, there was a span of 18 bases. CDR3 coding DNA: TGTGCCAGCAGTAACAACCGACAGGATTCCTATGGCTACACCTTC. Its protein product is CASSNNRQDSYGYTF.

This chain links TRBV6-6 with TRBJ2-3, with 7 bases matching TRBD2. V lost 8 bases, J lost 1 base, and 12 bases stayed unmatched. CDR3 size: 16 residues. Germline CDR1 and CDR2: MNHNY and SVGAGI (reference sequence). CDR3 sequence: CASQPGGSGGTDTQYF. The CDR3 DNA reads TGTGCCAGCCAACCCGGGGGGAGCGGGGGCACAGATACGCAGTATTTT.

The J gene is TRBJ1-6, the V gene TRBV21-1; TRBD1, as called in the table, went unchecked against the DNA. TRBV21-1 is a pseudogene segment. The CDR3 consists of 15 residues. CDR3 amino acids: CASRDPGQPNSPLHF. DNA of the CDR3: TGTGCCAGCCGGGACCCGGGACAGCCAAATTCACCCCTCCACTTT.

The chain links TRBV7-9 to TRBJ2-3, with 14 bases lining up with TRBD2. With 3 bases clipped from V and 6 bases from J, the junction kept 5 bases outside the gene matches. This CDR3 is built from 16 residues. The V gene's germline CDR1 is SEHNR and CDR2 FQNEAQ (reference sequence). CDR3 DNA sequence: TGTGCCAGCAGCTTGGGACTAGCGGGAGAGGGTGATACGCAGTATTTT. This encodes CASSLGLAGEGDTQYF.

V gene TRBV6-5 combines with J gene TRBJ2-3, with D possibly matching TRBD1 (5 bases). Trimming removed 2 bases at V and 3 bases at J, with 12 bases between. Germline V CDR1 and CDR2: MNHEY, SVGAGI. CDR3 length equals 15 residues. The CDR3 region is CASSYNPDSTDTQYF. In DNA, the CDR3 is TGTGCCAGCAGTTACAATCCCGACAGTACAGATACGCAGTATTTT.

This sequence joins TRBV27 and TRBJ2-7; D gene ambiguous. There are 15 residues in the CDR3. Germline CDR1 reads MNHEY; CDR2 reads SMNVEV (reference sequence). Trimming shortened V by 3 bases and J by 0 bases, and 12 bases separated the two germline ends. In nucleotides, the CDR3 is TGTGCCAGCAGTTTTCAGCAGGATACCTCCTACGAGCAGTACTTC. Its protein product is CASSFQQDTSYEQYF.

The chain has TRBV19 and TRBJ1-3; D is undetermined. Trimming cost V 6 bases and J 0 bases, with 18 bases left between them. This CDR3 comprises 17 residues. The germline V gene has CDR1 LNHDA and CDR2 SQIVND (reference sequence). Here the CDR3 DNA reads TGTGCCAGTAGCGTATGGGCTAATCGAGACTCTGGAAACACCATATATTTT. This codes for CASSVWANRDSGNTIYF.

The chain joins TRBV28 to TRBJ2-2, with a possible D match to TRBD2 (6 bases). The CDR3 has 15 amino acids. Germline V CDR1 and CDR2: MDHEN, SYDVKM. Between the trimmed V and J ends, which lost 1 base and 6 bases, there was a span of 12 bases. The CDR3 loop is CASSLLQGGPGELFF. For the CDR3, the DNA is TGTGCCAGCAGTTTATTGCAGGGAGGCCCCGGGGAGCTGTTTTTT.

The rearrangement uses TRBV7-9 and TRBJ1-4; tentatively, D is TRBD1 (5 bases). The CDR3 is 16 residues long. V was shortened by 0 bases and J by 3 bases, with 11 bases between the two germline ends. Germline loops: CDR1 SEHNR, CDR2 FQNEAQ (reference sequence). The CDR3 protein is CASSLAGRGSNEKLFF. The CDR3 region has the DNA TGTGCCAGCAGCTTAGCAGGGAGGGGTTCTAATGAAAAACTGTTTTTT.

This clone showed up just once. The J gene is TRBJ2-3, the V gene TRBV18, with D perhaps matching TRBD2 (5 bases). Germline V gene lookup returns CDR1 KGHSH and CDR2 LQKENI. The CDR3 spans 15 residues. V lost 1 base and J lost 4, with 12 bases in between. This chain's CDR3 is CASSPLRPGADTQYF. CDR3 in DNA: TGTGCCAGCTCACCACTGCGGCCCGGGGCAGATACGCAGTATTTT.

This clone appeared a single time. The CDR3 sequence: CASRVLAGVTDTQYF. CDR3 nucleotides: TGTGCCAGCAGGGTACTAGCGGGAGTGACAGATACGCAGTATTTT. The chain combines TRBV7-9 with TRBJ2-3; 11 bases are a match to TRBD2. In germline, CDR1 is SEHNR, CDR2 FQNEAQ (reference sequence). The CDR3 is 15 residues long. The junction had 5 bases not matched to a gene; V was cut back by 6 bases and J by 3 bases.

This clone was counted a few times. The chain uses TRBV7-9 and TRBJ2-5; tentatively, D is TRBD1 (7 bases). This CDR3 has 14 residues. The V end was cut by 5 bases, the J end by 8 bases, with 18 bases between. Per germline, CDR1 SEHNR and CDR2 FQNEAQ (reference sequence). CDR3: CASSQDRLEGTQYF. Written as DNA, the CDR3 is TGTGCCAGCAGCCAGGACAGGTTGGAGGGTACCCAGTACTTC.

This clone was seen just once. This chain uses TRBV9 with TRBJ1-6, with D perhaps matching TRBD1 (5 bases). Germline V lookup: CDR1 SGDLS, CDR2 YYNGEE. This CDR3 contains 15 residues. Trimming shortened V by 4 bases and J by 5 bases, and 13 bases separated the two germline ends. The CDR3 protein is CASSPHNRNNSPLHF. The DNA of the CDR3 is TGTGCCAGCAGCCCCCACAACAGGAATAATTCACCCCTCCACTTT.

J is TRBJ2-5 and V is TRBV19; 8 bases fit TRBD1. V was clipped by 9 bases and J by 1 base; unmatched bases: 10. The CDR3 runs 15 residues. Germline V gene data show CDR1 as LNHDA and CDR2 as SQIVND (reference sequence). The CDR3 region is CASRPGDRPQETQYF. CDR3 nucleotide sequence: TGTGCCAGCCGCCCGGGGGACAGGCCCCAAGAGACCCAGTACTTC.

The chain employs TRBV5-1 and TRBJ2-1; TRBD2 agrees at 10 bases. The junction had 5 bases not matched to a gene; V was cut back by 0 bases and J by 5 bases. The germline V gene encodes CDR1 SGHRS and CDR2 YFSETQ. The length of the CDR3 is 16 residues. CDR3 sequence: CASSLELAGVNNEQFF. In nucleotides, the CDR3 is TGCGCCAGCAGCTTGGAGCTAGCGGGAGTCAACAATGAGCAGTTCTTC. The variable domain in full, completed from reference TRBV5-1 and TRBJ2-1, reads KAGVTQTPRYLIKTRGQQVTLSCSPISGHRSVSWYQQTPGQGLQFLFEYFSETQRNKGNFPGRFSGRQFSNSRSEMNVSTLELGDSALYLCASSLELAGVNNEQFFGPGTRLTVL.

The chain has TRBV30 and TRBJ2-6; 7 nucleotides match TRBD1. This CDR3 region has 17 residues. The J segment lost 2 bases and the V segment lost 2 bases, leaving 9 bases of the junction unmatched. Germline V gene lookup returns CDR1 GTSNPN and CDR2 SVGIG (reference sequence). This chain's CDR3 is CAWSPPGGFPGANVLTF. The DNA of the CDR3 is TGTGCCTGGAGTCCGCCAGGGGGTTTCCCTGGGGCCAACGTCCTGACTTTC.

V is TRBV5-8 and J is TRBJ1-2; D remains ambiguous. V lost 1 base to trimming and J lost 7 bases, with 11 bases between them. This CDR3 contains 13 residues. Germline V gene data show CDR1 as SGHTS and CDR2 as YDEGEE. CDR3 protein: CASSLKGGLGYTF. The DNA for the CDR3 is TGTGCCAGCAGCTTGAAGGGCGGGCTTGGCTACACCTTC.

This chain links TRBV28 with TRBJ1-2, with 9 nucleotides matching TRBD1. In germline, CDR1 is MDHEN, CDR2 SYDVKM. With 6 bases clipped from V and 1 base from J, the junction kept 3 bases outside the gene matches. The CDR3 length is 14 residues. The CDR3: CASSTGGDNYGYTF. DNA for the CDR3: TGTGCCAGCAGCACAGGGGGCGATAACTATGGCTACACCTTC.

The CDR3 region has the DNA TGTGCCAGCAGAAAACAGGGGGCTGGGGGCAATCAGCCCCAGCATTTT. It translates to CASRKQGAGGNQPQHF. The gene calls are TRBV28 and TRBJ1-5, with 9 bases fitting TRBD1. V lost 6 bases, J lost 2 bases, and 8 bases stayed unmatched. Looked up from germline, CDR1 is MDHEN and CDR2 is SYDVKM. CDR3 size: 16 residues.